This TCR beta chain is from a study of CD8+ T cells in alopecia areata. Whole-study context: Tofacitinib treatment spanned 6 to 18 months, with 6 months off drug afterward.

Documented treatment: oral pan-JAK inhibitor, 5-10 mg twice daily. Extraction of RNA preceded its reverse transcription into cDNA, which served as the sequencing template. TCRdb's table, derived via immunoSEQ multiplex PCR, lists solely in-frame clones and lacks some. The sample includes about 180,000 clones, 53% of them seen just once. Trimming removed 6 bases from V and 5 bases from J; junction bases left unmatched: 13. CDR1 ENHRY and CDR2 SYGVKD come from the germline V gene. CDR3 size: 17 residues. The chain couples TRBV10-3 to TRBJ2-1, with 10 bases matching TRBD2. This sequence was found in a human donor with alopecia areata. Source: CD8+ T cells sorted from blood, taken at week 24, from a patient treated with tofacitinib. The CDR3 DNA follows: TGTGCCATCAGCACTCGTGGGCTAGCGGGGGTTGACAATGAGCAGTTCTTC. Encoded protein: CAISTRGLAGVDNEQFF.